One and the same sample provided the 31 T cell receptor beta chains below, sequenced in a study of T cell responses to AZD1222 COVID-19 vaccine. Clones were sequenced by immunoSEQ multiplex PCR, and TCRdb holds only the in-frame ones, with some missing. The data hold 150,000 to 200,000 clones, with almost 95% observed a single time. The sample consisted of peripheral blood, taken on day 0 of AZD1222 vaccination. The receptors stem from an adult in good health.

Comments on this clone: The germline gene is not matched at one end of the junction; a read error may be the cause. The genes are TRBV5-1 and TRBJ2-2; TRBD1 matches at 7 bases. The germline V gene has CDR1 SGHRS and CDR2 YFSETQ. The CDR3 sequence is 17 residues long. This chain's CDR3 is CASSLTGTDLNIGELFF. CDR3 DNA: TGCGCCAGCAGCTTGACCGGGACAGACCTTAACATCGGGGAGCTGTTTTTT.

This chain connects TRBV28 to TRBJ2-7; TRBD1 matches at 8 bases. The germline V gene has CDR1 MDHEN and CDR2 SYDVKM. The CDR3 is made up of 13 amino acids. Trimming removed 8 bases from V and 3 bases from J; junction bases left unmatched: 6. The CDR3 reads CASATGGYYEQYF. The CDR3 nucleotides read TGTGCCAGCGCCACAGGGGGGTACTACGAGCAGTACTTC.

The rearrangement joins TRBV6-2 or TRBV6-3 to TRBJ2-5; tentative D call: TRBD2 (5 bases). Deletions cut 6 bases from V and 2 bases from J, with 13 bases between. Germline CDR1 reads MNHEY; CDR2 reads SVGEGT. The CDR3 runs to 14 residues. CDR3 sequence: CASSRPGEQETQYF. The CDR3 nucleotides are TGTGCCAGCAGCCGGCCCGGGGAACAAGAGACCCAGTACTTC.

This chain uses TRBV13 with TRBJ1-3; a possible D gene is TRBD1 (6 bases). V was shortened by 2 bases and J by 0 bases, with 14 bases between the two germline ends. This CDR3 has 17 amino acids. Per germline, CDR1 PRHDT and CDR2 FYEKMQ (reference sequence). The CDR3 reads CASSLSSGQSSGNTIYF. The CDR3 DNA follows: TGTGCCAGCAGCTTAAGCTCAGGACAGTCCTCTGGAAACACCATATATTTT.

The chain has TRBV11-1 and TRBJ2-4; D remains unclear. Germline V gene data show CDR1 as SGHAT and CDR2 as FQDESV (reference sequence). This CDR3 region has 16 residues. V was pared by 5 bases and J by 8 bases, with 22 bases between. CDR3 nucleotides: TGTGCCAGCAGCAAAGGCGTCGAGCGCTCCGGTGACATTCAGTACTTC. Its translation is CASSKGVERSGDIQYF.

The chain links TRBV5-8 to TRBJ2-4; no clear D. V lost 7 bases, J lost 7 bases, and 9 bases lay in between. Germline CDR1 is SGHTS and CDR2 is YDEGEE. The CDR3 sequence is 11 residues long. The CDR3 here is CASLGSNIQYF. In DNA, the CDR3 is TGTGCCAGCTTAGGGTCGAACATTCAGTACTTC.

V usage is TRBV5-4 and J usage is TRBJ1-2; D remains ambiguous. This CDR3 spans 12 amino acids. Deletions cut 0 bases from V and 4 bases from J, with 4 bases between. Germline V lookup: CDR1 SGHNT, CDR2 YYREEE (reference sequence). The CDR3 DNA reads as TGTGCCAGCAGCTTGGCGGGCTATGGCTACACCTTC. Translation gives CASSLAGYGYTF. Combining the CDR3 with reference TRBV5-4 and TRBJ1-2 gives the whole variable domain ETGVTQSPTHLIKTRGQQVTLRCSSQSGHNTVSWYQQALGQGPQFIFQYYREEENGRGNFPPRFSGLQFPNYSSELNVNALELDDSALYLCASSLAGYGYTFGSGTRLTVV.

V is TRBV23-1 and J is TRBJ2-3; tentatively, D is TRBD2 (5 bases). TRBV23-1 is annotated as an ORF whose role is uncertain. The CDR3 spans 13 residues. V lost 3 bases and J 11 bases, leaving 15 bases between the germline ends. The CDR3 here is CASSQEERCGQYF. DNA of the CDR3: TGCGCCAGCAGTCAGGAGGAGAGGTGTGGGCAGTATTTT.

CDR3 in DNA: TGCGCCAGCAGCCAAGGCGACTCAGCGGGACCCACAGATACGCAGTATTTT. Amino acids: CASSQGDSAGPTDTQYF. This rearrangement joins TRBV4-1 to TRBJ2-3; TRBD2 matches at 7 bases. The CDR3 is 17 residues long. The ends lost 1 base at V and 2 bases at J; junction bases unmatched: 9. Germline V gene data show CDR1 as MGHRA and CDR2 as YSYEKL.

V usage is TRBV19 and J usage is TRBJ1-2, with D maybe TRBD1 (5 bases). The CDR3 sequence is 13 residues long. In germline, CDR1 is LNHDA, CDR2 SQIVND (reference sequence). V was cut by 2 bases and J by 2 bases, with 6 bases left in between. The DNA for the CDR3 is TGTGCCAGTAGTATACAGGGAAACTATGGCTACACCTTC. Amino acids: CASSIQGNYGYTF. The entire variable domain, with the rest obtained from reference TRBV19 and TRBJ1-2, is as follows: DGGITQSPKYLFRKEGQNVTLSCEQNLNHDAMYWYRQDPGQGLRLIYYSQIVNDFQKGDIAEGYSVSREKKESFPLTVTSAQKNPTAFYLCASSIQGNYGYTFGSGTRLTVV.

This chain joins TRBV2 and TRBJ2-1, with 8 bases aligning to TRBD1. The CDR3 is 15 amino acids. Trimming cost V 5 bases and J 1 base; bases outside gene matches: 4. Germline CDR1 and CDR2: SNHLY and FYNNEI. The CDR3 nucleotides are TGTGCCAGCAGTAAAGACAGGGGTTCCTACAATGAGCAGTTCTTC. It translates to CASSKDRGSYNEQFF.

The rearrangement joins TRBV14 to TRBJ2-1; 11 bases are a match to TRBD2. Trimming removed 4 bases from V and 5 bases from J; junction bases left unmatched: 7. From germline, CDR1 is SGHDN and CDR2 FVKESK. The CDR3 is 16 amino acids. The DNA for the CDR3 is TGTGCCAGCAGCCTCCTGACTAGCGGGGCGGACAATGAGCAGTTCTTC. Translating gives CASSLLTSGADNEQFF.

This chain uses TRBV29-1 with TRBJ1-2; 7 nucleotides line up with TRBD1. Germline V gene data show CDR1 as SQVTM and CDR2 as ANQGSEA. This CDR3 has 13 amino acids. V trimming: 7 bases; J trimming: 4 bases; junction bases outside the gene matches: 9. The DNA of the CDR3 is TGCAGCGCCCTCGACAGGGCCTCCTATGGCTACACCTTC. This gives the protein CSALDRASYGYTF.

This sequence joins TRBV5-6 and TRBJ1-5, with a tentative D call TRBD1 (5 bases). The CDR3 runs to 16 residues. CDR1 and CDR2 (germline): SGHDT, YYEEEE. The V gene lost 4 bases and the J gene lost 3 bases, with 17 bases spanning the gap. The CDR3 sequence is CASSRGNGGSNQPQHF. The CDR3 DNA is TGTGCCAGCAGCCGGGGTAACGGGGGGTCCAATCAGCCCCAGCATTTT.

The chain is built from TRBV27 and TRBJ1-5, with D possibly being TRBD1 (6 bases). V lost 6 bases to trimming and J lost 7 bases, with 19 bases between them. Per the germline V gene, CDR1 is MNHEY and CDR2 is SMNVEV (reference sequence). The CDR3 length is 15 residues. The CDR3 DNA follows: TGTGCCAGCAGCCGGGCCGGGGGGCTGGGGCAGCCCCAGCATTTT. Residues: CASSRAGGLGQPQHF.

The gene calls are TRBV7-2 and TRBJ2-5; 10 bases are shared with TRBD1. CDR1 and CDR2 (germline): SGHTA, FQGNSA. Trimming removed 5 bases from V and 3 bases from J; junction bases left unmatched: 3. This CDR3 region has 14 residues. The CDR3 DNA reads as TGTGCCAGCAGCGGGACAGGGGAAAAAGAGACCCAGTACTTC. This encodes CASSGTGEKETQYF. Supplemented by reference TRBV7-2 and TRBJ2-5, the full variable domain reads GAGVSQSPSNKVTEKGKDVELRCDPISGHTALYWYRQSLGQGLEFLIYFQGNSAPDKSGLPSDRFSAERTGGSVSTLTIQRTQQEDSAVYLCASSGTGEKETQYFGPGTRLLVL.

The chain carries TRBV7-9 and TRBJ2-7; 8 bases are a match to TRBD2. After removal of 1 base from V and 1 base from J, the junction contained 3 bases not matched to a gene. Germline lookup yields CDR1 SEHNR and CDR2 FQNEAQ (reference sequence). This CDR3 is 15 amino acids long. The CDR3 protein is CASSLGAGGSYEQYF. For the CDR3, the DNA is TGTGCCAGCAGCTTAGGGGCGGGAGGTTCCTACGAGCAGTACTTC.

The CDR3 region is CATASSTEQFF. The CDR3 DNA is TGTGCCACCGCGAGTAGCACCGAGCAGTTCTTC. The chain carries TRBV19 and TRBJ2-1, with D unresolved. The CDR3 consists of 11 residues. With 10 bases removed from V and 10 bases from J, the gap between germline ends came to 14 bases. CDR1 and CDR2 from the germline V gene are LNHDA and SQIVND (reference sequence).

The chain carries TRBV5-4 and TRBJ2-7; D may be TRBD1 or TRBD2 (5 bases each). CDR3 size: 13 residues. Germline assignment: CDR1 SGHNT and CDR2 YYREEE (reference sequence). Deletions cut 2 bases from V and 1 base from J, with 7 bases between. This chain's CDR3 is CASSFGGSYEQYF. In nucleotides, the CDR3 is TGTGCCAGCAGCTTTGGGGGTTCCTACGAGCAGTACTTC.

The chain is built from TRBV24-1 and TRBJ2-3, with D perhaps matching TRBD2 (5 bases). Trimming pared 5 bases from V and 0 bases from J, leaving 11 bases between. Germline V lookup: CDR1 KGHDR, CDR2 SFDVKD. The CDR3 is 15 amino acids. The CDR3: CATSALERSTDTQYF. CDR3 coding DNA: TGTGCCACCAGTGCCCTCGAGCGGAGCACAGATACGCAGTATTTT.

The gene calls are TRBV6-5 and TRBJ1-5; D may be TRBD1 (6 bases). Per germline, CDR1 MNHEY and CDR2 SVGAGI. The CDR3 covers 14 residues. V was trimmed by 4 bases and J by 3 bases, leaving 10 bases between them. CDR3 in amino acids: CASSSSGANQPQHF. CDR3 bases: TGTGCCAGCAGTTCGTCAGGGGCCAATCAGCCCCAGCATTTT.

The chain is built from TRBV28 and TRBJ2-1; D not certain. CDR3 length: 13 residues. Germline CDR1 reads MDHEN; CDR2 reads SYDVKM. The V gene lost 8 bases and the J gene lost 1 base, with 9 bases spanning the gap. The CDR3 is CASRARSYNEQFF. For the CDR3, the DNA is TGTGCCAGCCGGGCCCGATCCTACAATGAGCAGTTCTTC.

The chain has TRBV6-5 and TRBJ2-7; TRBD1 matches 12 bases. Trimming at V came to 4 bases and at J to 7 bases, leaving 8 bases not matched to a gene. Germline assignment: CDR1 MNHEY and CDR2 SVGAGI. The CDR3 extends over 15 amino acids. The DNA for the CDR3 is TGTGCCAGCAGTTCGGGACAGGGGGCTTGGAGGGAGCAGTACTTC. Residues: CASSSGQGAWREQYF.

The rearrangement links TRBV4-3 to TRBJ2-1; possibly TRBD1 for D (6 bases). The CDR3 is 16 amino acids. The V end lost 6 bases, the J end lost 0 bases, and 15 bases lay between the germline ends. The germline gives CDR1 LGHNA, CDR2 YSLEER. The CDR3 DNA reads TGCGCCAGCAGTCCGAGAACAGGGAGCTCCTACAATGAGCAGTTCTTC. Its translation is CASSPRTGSSYNEQFF.

The gene calls are TRBV12-3 or TRBV12-4 and TRBJ2-2, with D hard to call. The CDR3 has 12 amino acids. The ends were cut back, 3 bases at V and 4 bases at J, with 3 bases in the middle. DNA of the CDR3: TGTGCCAGCAGTTTCCTCACCGGGGAGCTGTTTTTT. Its translation: CASSFLTGELFF.

V and J are TRBV5-1 and TRBJ1-6, with D tentatively TRBD1 (5 bases). CDR3 length: 14 amino acids. Germline loops: CDR1 SGHRS, CDR2 YFSETQ. Trimming shortened V by 4 bases and J by 5 bases, and 10 bases separated the two germline ends. The CDR3 region is CASSLGRDNSPLHF. CDR3 DNA: TGCGCCAGCAGCCTGGGACGGGATAATTCACCCCTCCACTTT.

The chain combines TRBV10-2 with TRBJ2-7; 13 positions match TRBD2. There are 16 residues in the CDR3. V was pared by 3 bases and J by 1 base, with 3 bases of the junction left unmatched. In germline, CDR1 is WSHSY, CDR2 SAAADI. The CDR3 nucleotides are TGCGCCAGCAGTGACCCGACTAGCGGGAGGTCCTACGAGCAGTACTTC. This gives the protein CASSDPTSGRSYEQYF.

This rearrangement joins TRBV5-1 to TRBJ2-7, with TRBD2 matching 10 bases. The CDR3 sequence is 14 residues long. V dropped 4 bases and J dropped 4; count of bases not matched to a gene: 5. Looked up from germline, CDR1 is SGHRS and CDR2 is YFSETQ. The DNA of the CDR3 is TGCGCCAGCAGCAGAGCGGGAGGGACTTACGAGCAGTACTTC. Its protein is CASSRAGGTYEQYF.

On this clone: Other nucleotide sequences in the sample specify the same CDR3. The chain couples TRBV5-1 to TRBJ2-5, with 11 bases that match TRBD2. V shed 4 bases, J shed 5 bases, and the junction held 4 bases outside the gene matches. CDR1 SGHRS and CDR2 YFSETQ come from the germline V gene. The CDR3 covers 14 residues. The CDR3 region is CASSRLAGTETQYF. The CDR3 DNA follows: TGCGCCAGCAGCCGACTAGCGGGAACTGAGACCCAGTACTTC.

This chain connects TRBV9 to TRBJ1-2, with TRBD1 matching over 7 bases. The CDR3 runs 15 residues. Germline CDR1 reads SGDLS; CDR2 reads YYNGEE. V dropped 4 bases and J dropped 2; count of bases not matched to a gene: 8. DNA of the CDR3: TGTGCCAGCAGCCCCAGGGACAGCTTAAACTATGGCTACACCTTC. Protein sequence: CASSPRDSLNYGYTF.

This clone was counted a few times. The J gene is TRBJ2-3, the V gene TRBV14; 9 nucleotides line up with TRBD1. There are 15 residues in the CDR3. The V gene end was trimmed by 4 bases and the J gene end by 4 bases; junction bases not matched to a gene: 6. Germline V gives CDR1 SGHDN, CDR2 FVKESK. DNA for the CDR3: TGTGCCAGCAGCCCCGGACAGGGGATCTCAGATACGCAGTATTTT. It encodes CASSPGQGISDTQYF. Using reference TRBV14 and TRBJ2-3 for the parts outside the CDR3, the full variable domain is EAGVTQFPSHSVIEKGQTVTLRCDPISGHDNLYWYRRVMGKEIKFLLHFVKESKQDESGMPNNRFLAERTGGTYSTLKVQPAELEDSGVYFCASSPGQGISDTQYFGPGTRLTVL.